Following are 21 T cell receptor beta chains from one sample sequenced in a study of identical twins' blood T cells. From the 5' RACE reads, TCRdb called clonotypes with MiXCR, one entry per CDR3 protein. Here the sample spans about 370,000 distinct CDR3 sequences, about 28% being singletons. Specimen: PBMCs. The receptor source for this set is a woman between 18 and 55 years old in good health.

The rearrangement uses TRBV29-1 and TRBJ1-1; TRBD1 might be the D (5 bases). Germline loops: CDR1 SQVTM, CDR2 ANQGSEA. The CDR3 spans 12 residues. Trimming cost V 7 bases and J 1 base, with 10 bases left between them. CDR3 protein: CSGVTGNTEAFF. The CDR3 DNA reads as TGCAGCGGGGTTACAGGGAACACTGAAGCTTTCTTT.

In this sample, this clonotype turned up many times. This chain connects TRBV19 to TRBJ1-2; D is unresolved. Per the germline V gene, CDR1 is LNHDA and CDR2 is SQIVND (reference sequence). The CDR3 sequence is 11 residues long. The V gene lost 0 bases and the J gene lost 7 bases, with 3 bases spanning the gap. Here the CDR3 DNA reads TGTGCCAGTAGTATAGAGAGTGGCTACACCTTC. It codes for CASSIESGYTF. Drawing the rest from reference TRBV19 and TRBJ1-2, the complete variable domain is DGGITQSPKYLFRKEGQNVTLSCEQNLNHDAMYWYRQDPGQGLRLIYYSQIVNDFQKGDIAEGYSVSREKKESFPLTVTSAQKNPTAFYLCASSIESGYTFGSGTRLTVV.

The gene calls are TRBV29-1 and TRBJ2-2; D might be TRBD1 (6 bases). The germline CDR1 and CDR2 sequences are SQVTM and ANQGSEA. Trimming left V 6 bases short and J 1 base short, with 12 bases between. The CDR3 is 14 amino acids. Here the CDR3 reads CSVTRTENTGELFF. CDR3 nucleotides: TGCAGCGTCACGAGGACAGAGAACACCGGGGAGCTGTTTTTT.

The V call is TRBV19, the J call TRBJ1-5, with TRBD1 matching 9 bases. CDR1 is LNHDA, CDR2 SQIVND, per germline (reference sequence). The trim removed 3 bases at V and 5 bases at J, leaving 2 bases unmatched. The CDR3 has 14 residues. The CDR3 loop reads CASSIRTGDQPQHF. CDR3 sequence (DNA): TGTGCCAGTAGTATTCGGACAGGGGATCAGCCCCAGCATTTT.

This clonotype was detected once. A much larger clone is a single base away; this may be a read error. This rearrangement joins TRBV12-5 to TRBJ2-2; possible D gene TRBD1, 5 bases. Germline-derived CDR1 and CDR2 are LGHNT and FRNRAP. This CDR3 has 15 residues. V was shortened by 2 bases and J by 7 bases, with 14 bases between the two germline ends. The CDR3 loop reads CASGLMTVGHGELFF. CDR3 DNA sequence: TGTGCTAGTGGTTTGATGACAGTCGGACACGGGGAGCTGTTTTTT.

This chain links TRBV12-3 or TRBV12-4 with TRBJ2-1; no clear D gene. CDR3 size: 12 residues. The V and J ends lost 6 bases and 14 bases respectively, with 17 bases between them. CDR3 bases: TGTGCCAGCAGATCCAATTCACAAGAGAAGTTCTTC. This sequence encodes CASRSNSQEKFF.

This rearrangement joins TRBV3-1 to TRBJ1-1, with D perhaps TRBD1 (5 bases). V gave up 7 bases and J gave up 1 base, with 13 bases separating them. CDR3 size: 14 residues. Germline CDR1 and CDR2: LGHDT and YNNKEL (reference sequence). In nucleotides, the CDR3 is TGTGCCAGCACCCGAAGGGGCGGGAACACTGAAGCTTTCTTT. It is translated as CASTRRGGNTEAFF.

V is TRBV7-8 and J is TRBJ1-5, with a tentative D call TRBD1 (6 bases). Trimming stripped 5 bases from V and 2 bases from J, with 13 bases between. CDR3 length: 15 residues. CDR1 is SGHVS, CDR2 FQNEAQ, per germline. CDR3 bases: TGTGCCAGCAGCCCAGTGGGACAAGGCAATCAGCCCCAGCATTTT. It yields the protein CASSPVGQGNQPQHF.

This clonotype has only a few counts. The V call is TRBV9, the J call TRBJ1-6; D gene uncertain. This CDR3 contains 15 residues. Germline lookup yields CDR1 SGDLS and CDR2 YYNGEE. Trimming pared 0 bases from V and 2 bases from J, leaving 6 bases between. The CDR3 here is CASSVAETYNSPLHF. The DNA for the CDR3 is TGTGCCAGCAGCGTAGCGGAGACCTATAATTCACCCCTCCACTTT.

This clonotype was counted many times. This rearrangement joins TRBV10-3 to TRBJ1-2; D uncertain. The V end lost 8 bases, the J end lost 4 bases, and 14 bases lay between the germline ends. CDR3 length: 13 residues. CDR1 is ENHRY, CDR2 SYGVKD, per germline. CDR3 sequence: CAIGSTVGYGYTF. The CDR3 coding sequence is TGTGCCATCGGTTCCACGGTCGGCTATGGCTACACCTTC.

This clonotype was seen more than once but under ten times. The genes are TRBV7-2 and TRBJ1-1; D remains ambiguous. The CDR3 runs 14 residues. Trimming removed 6 bases from V and 3 bases from J, with 14 bases in between. Germline V gives CDR1 SGHTA, CDR2 FQGNSA. CDR3 sequence reads: CASRNHPGYTEAFF. CDR3 in DNA: TGTGCCAGCAGAAACCACCCCGGGTACACTGAAGCTTTCTTT.

The chain is built from TRBV29-1 and TRBJ2-1, with TRBD2 matching 15 bases. The germline gives CDR1 SQVTM, CDR2 ANQGSEA. V gave up 7 bases and J gave up 8 bases; unmatched junction bases: 9. The CDR3 extends over 15 amino acids. The CDR3 DNA follows: TGCAGCGCCGACGGACTAGCGGGAGGGATCGATGAGCAGTTCTTC. Translation: CSADGLAGGIDEQFF.

This rearrangement joins TRBV7-9 to TRBJ1-4; D remains unclear. V lost 5 bases to trimming and J lost 2 bases, with 12 bases between them. The germline gives CDR1 SEHNR, CDR2 FQNEAQ (reference sequence). The CDR3 covers 15 residues. CDR3 DNA sequence: TGTGCCAGCAGCGGTTGGTCTAGGACTAATGAAAAACTGTTTTTT. Its translation is CASSGWSRTNEKLFF.

Turning to this clonotype: This may arise from a read error, as a much more abundant clone is one base away. The gene calls are TRBV6-4 and TRBJ2-1; D is ambiguous. The CDR3 runs 13 residues. From germline, CDR1 is MRHNA and CDR2 SNTAGT. The CDR3 DNA follows: TGTGCCGGCAGTGAAAATAGCTACAATGAGCAGTTCTTC. It codes for CAGSENSYNEQFF.

This clonotype was observed a handful of times. The chain recombines TRBV19 with TRBJ2-1; unclear D gene. In germline, CDR1 is LNHDA, CDR2 SQIVND (reference sequence). The CDR3 has 13 residues. The V and J ends lost 1 base and 6 bases respectively, with 7 bases between them. The CDR3 region is CASSIGHRNEQFF. DNA of the CDR3: TGTGCCAGTAGTATAGGACACCGCAATGAGCAGTTCTTC. Based on the CDR3 plus reference TRBV19 and TRBJ2-1, the full variable domain is DGGITQSPKYLFRKEGQNVTLSCEQNLNHDAMYWYRQDPGQGLRLIYYSQIVNDFQKGDIAEGYSVSREKKESFPLTVTSAQKNPTAFYLCASSIGHRNEQFFGPGTRLTVL.

As for this clonotype: A much larger clone differs from this one at a single base, so this may be a read error. The chain couples TRBV29-1 to TRBJ2-1; possible D gene TRBD2, 6 bases. Germline lookup yields CDR1 SQVTM and CDR2 ANQGSEA. The CDR3 is 15 residues long. The V end lost 3 bases, the J end lost 1 base, and 13 bases lay between the germline ends. CDR3 sequence: CSVDTSWSSYNEQFF. In nucleotides, the CDR3 is TGCAGCGTTGACACTAGCTGGAGTTCCTACAATGAGCAGTTCTTC.

This clonotype was recorded a few times. This sequence joins TRBV13 and TRBJ2-7; 10 bases line up with TRBD1. Unmatched junction bases numbered 4, after V lost 5 bases and J lost 0 bases. CDR3 size: 15 residues. Looked up from germline, CDR1 is PRHDT and CDR2 is FYEKMQ (reference sequence). Written as DNA, the CDR3 is TGTGCCAGCAGCCTGGGACAGGGGTCCTCCTACGAGCAGTACTTC. Amino acids: CASSLGQGSSYEQYF.

The chain is built from TRBV7-9 and TRBJ1-1; no firm D call. The CDR3 is 15 amino acids. The V end was cut by 0 bases, the J end by 0 bases, with 8 bases between. Germline values: CDR1 SEHNR, CDR2 FQNEAQ (reference sequence). The CDR3 DNA reads as TGTGCCAGCAGCTTAGCGACCTTAATGAACACTGAAGCTTTCTTT. Encoded protein: CASSLATLMNTEAFF.

This clonotype was observed many times. The V call is TRBV10-3, the J call TRBJ1-1; 11 bases align to TRBD1. Losses at the gene ends were 2 bases for V and 11 bases for J; bases not matched to a gene: 10. The CDR3 is 15 residues long. CDR1 ENHRY and CDR2 SYGVKD come from the germline V gene. The chain's CDR3 is CAISERDRGKYGAFF. DNA of the CDR3: TGTGCCATCAGTGAGCGGGACAGGGGGAAATACGGGGCTTTCTTT.

The chain uses TRBV5-5 and TRBJ2-1; possibly TRBD2 for D (6 bases). V was clipped by 2 bases and J by 5 bases, with 11 bases between them. The CDR3 has 14 residues. Germline CDR1 SGHKS, CDR2 YYEKEE (reference sequence). CDR3 protein: CASSFLPGDNEQFF. The CDR3 DNA reads TGTGCCAGCAGCTTTCTTCCGGGGGACAATGAGCAGTTCTTC.

This clonotype was counted many times. The V gene is TRBV7-2, the J gene TRBJ1-1, with no clear D. Trimming left V 0 bases short and J 0 bases short, with 11 bases between. This CDR3 is built from 16 residues. Looked up from germline, CDR1 is SGHTA and CDR2 is FQGNSA. The CDR3 DNA reads as TGTGCCAGCAGCTTAGCCCTGGGTCGGGTGAACACTGAAGCTTTCTTT. Its translation: CASSLALGRVNTEAFF.